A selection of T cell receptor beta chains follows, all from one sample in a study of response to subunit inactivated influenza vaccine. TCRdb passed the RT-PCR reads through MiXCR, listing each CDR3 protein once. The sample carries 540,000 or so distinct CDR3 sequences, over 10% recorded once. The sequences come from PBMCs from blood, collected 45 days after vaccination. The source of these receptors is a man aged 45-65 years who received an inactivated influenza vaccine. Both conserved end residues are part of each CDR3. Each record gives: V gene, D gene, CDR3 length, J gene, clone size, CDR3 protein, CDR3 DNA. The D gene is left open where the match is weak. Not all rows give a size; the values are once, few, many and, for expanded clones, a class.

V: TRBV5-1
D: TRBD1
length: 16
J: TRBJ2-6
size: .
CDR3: CASSLVQGAGANVLTF
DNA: TGCGCCAGCAGCTTGGTACAGGGGGCTGGGGCCAACGTCCTGACTTTC

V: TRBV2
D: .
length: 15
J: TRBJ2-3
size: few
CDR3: CASREGRGITDTQYF
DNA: TGTGCCAGCAGGGAGGGGCGGGGAATTACAGATACGCAGTATTTT

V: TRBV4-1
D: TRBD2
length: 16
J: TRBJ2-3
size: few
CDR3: CASSQAGTTITDTQYF
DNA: TGCGCCAGCAGCCAAGCCGGGACTACGATCACAGATACGCAGTATTTT

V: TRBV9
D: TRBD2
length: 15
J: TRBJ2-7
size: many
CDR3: CASSVGAGGTYEQYF
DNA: TGTGCCAGCAGCGTAGGTGCGGGAGGGACCTACGAGCAGTACTTC

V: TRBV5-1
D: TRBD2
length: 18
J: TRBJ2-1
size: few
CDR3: CASSLAWTSGVGGNEQFF
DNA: TGCGCCAGCAGCTTGGCTTGGACTAGCGGGGTGGGTGGGAATGAGCAGTTCTTC

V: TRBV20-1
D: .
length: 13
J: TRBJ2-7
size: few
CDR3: CSASGTPMHEQYF
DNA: TGCAGTGCTAGCGGGACACCCATGCACGAGCAGTACTTC

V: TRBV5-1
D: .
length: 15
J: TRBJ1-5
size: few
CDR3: CASSTPGVGNQPQHF
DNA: TGCGCCAGCAGCACCCCGGGGGTGGGCAATCAGCCCCAGCATTTT

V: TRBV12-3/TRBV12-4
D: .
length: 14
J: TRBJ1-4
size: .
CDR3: CASSFSPREEKLFF
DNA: TGTGCCAGCAGTTTCTCCCCGAGAGAGGAAAAACTGTTTTTT

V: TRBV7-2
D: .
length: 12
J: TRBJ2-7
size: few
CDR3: CASRVGAYEQYF
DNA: TGTGCCAGCAGGGTGGGGGCTTACGAGCAGTACTTC

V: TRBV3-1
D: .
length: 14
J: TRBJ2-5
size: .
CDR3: CASSPQGKVETQYF
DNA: TGTGCCAGCAGCCCCCAGGGGAAGGTGGAGACCCAGTACTTC

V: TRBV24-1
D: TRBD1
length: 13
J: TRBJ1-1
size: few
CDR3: CATRATGGTEAFF
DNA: TGTGCCACCAGAGCCACAGGGGGGACTGAAGCTTTCTTT

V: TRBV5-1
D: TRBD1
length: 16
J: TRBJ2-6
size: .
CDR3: CASSLTGQFGANVLTF
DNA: TGCGCCAGCAGCTTGACGGGACAGTTTGGGGCCAACGTCCTGACTTTC

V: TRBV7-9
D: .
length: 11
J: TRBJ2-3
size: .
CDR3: CASQETDTQYF
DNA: TGTGCCAGCCAGGAGACAGATACGCAGTATTTT

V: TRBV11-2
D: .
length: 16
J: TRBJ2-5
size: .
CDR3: CASSYNPPQPGETQYF
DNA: TGTGCCAGCAGCTACAATCCCCCCCAGCCTGGGGAGACCCAGTACTTC

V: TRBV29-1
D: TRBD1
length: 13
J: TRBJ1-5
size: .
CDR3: CSVSGTGNQPQHF
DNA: TGCAGCGTTTCCGGGACAGGGAACCAGCCCCAGCATTTT

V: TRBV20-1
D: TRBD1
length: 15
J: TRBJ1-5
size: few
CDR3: CSAVATGGLGQPQHF
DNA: TGCAGTGCGGTCGCGACAGGGGGTTTAGGACAGCCCCAGCATTTT

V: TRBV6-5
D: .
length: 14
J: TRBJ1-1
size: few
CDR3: CASSYGRAPTEAFF
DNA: TGTGCCAGCAGTTACGGGAGGGCACCCACTGAAGCTTTCTTT

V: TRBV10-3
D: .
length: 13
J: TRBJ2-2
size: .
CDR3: CAIRPATAGELFF
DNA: TGTGCCATCAGGCCTGCTACGGCCGGGGAGCTGTTTTTT

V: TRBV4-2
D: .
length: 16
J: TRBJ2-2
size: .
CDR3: CASSRGSGENTGELFF
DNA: TGTGCCAGCAGCCGTGGTTCGGGGGAGAACACCGGGGAGCTGTTTTTT

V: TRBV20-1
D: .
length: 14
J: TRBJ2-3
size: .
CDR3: CSARRGAPTDTQYF
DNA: TGCAGTGCTAGACGTGGCGCGCCCACAGATACGCAGTATTTT

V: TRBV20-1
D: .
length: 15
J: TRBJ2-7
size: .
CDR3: CSARPVGGGFYEQYF
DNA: TGCAGTGCTAGGCCGGTTGGGGGGGGCTTCTACGAGCAGTACTTC

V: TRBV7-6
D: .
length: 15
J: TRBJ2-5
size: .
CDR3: CASSLVPGIQETQYF
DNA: TGTGCCAGCAGCTTAGTTCCAGGAATTCAAGAGACCCAGTACTTC